This T cell receptor beta chain was found in a study of shared clonotypes between healthy human individuals. Trimming took 1 base from V and 4 from J, leaving 14 bases between them. This CDR3 has 15 residues. Germline V gene lookup returns CDR1 MNHEY and CDR2 SMNVEV (reference sequence). This table comes from immunoSEQ multiplex PCR, and its TCRdb copy is limited to in-frame clones, with some not included. The data contain hundreds of thousands of clones, 90% to 96% of them singletons. The sequenced sample was naive CD4+ T cells sorted from blood. Subset defined: CD45RA+ positively selected. This clonotype was sampled from a woman in her thirties in good health. The chain recombines TRBV27 with TRBJ2-7; tentatively, D is TRBD1 or TRBD2 (5 bases each). Here the CDR3 DNA reads TGTGCCAGCAGTTTATTAGGGGACGGCCCTTACGAGCAGTACTTC. Its translation: CASSLLGDGPYEQYF.